This entry concerns a single T cell receptor (beta chain). The sample is drawn from a study of blood T cell repertoires in COVID-19. Across the whole study: Some COVID-19 samples were acute and others convalescent; all came from the United States, Italy and Spain.

The method was immunoSEQ multiplex PCR; TCRdb's version includes in-frame clones alone and lacks a portion of them. The table includes roughly 300,000 clones, roughly nine tenths detected once. Germline-derived CDR1 and CDR2 are SGHDT and YYEEEE. The CDR3 loop spans 15 amino acids. V trimming: 4 bases; J trimming: 3 bases; junction bases outside the gene matches: 5. The specimen sequenced was peripheral blood. The chain couples TRBV5-6 to TRBJ2-1; 9 bases are shared with TRBD1. This TCR was recovered from a man aged 18 to 30 who had recovered from COVID-19. This CDR3 is CASSAAGQGYNEQFF. The CDR3 coding sequence is TGTGCCAGCAGCGCGGCGGGACAGGGCTACAATGAGCAGTTCTTC.